This T cell receptor (beta chain) was retrieved from a study of regulatory T cells in long-lasting Graves disease. Time point described: newly diagnosed GD, antithyroid drugs for less than 3 months. RNA from PBMCs was the source of the TCR library. HTBI primers from iRepertoire and Arm-PCR of CDR3 regions yielded the TCR beta libraries. TCRdb reprocessed the multiplex PCR reads via MiXCR and lists one record per CDR3 protein. The profile shows 500,000 to 700,000 distinct CDR3 sequences, around 15% of them singletons. This clonotype was found a few times. Its antigen is unknown. Germline V gene data show CDR1 as SGHDN and CDR2 as FVKESK. The CDR3 extends over 14 amino acids. V was clipped by 4 bases and J by 10 bases; unmatched bases: 7. Whole-study results and caveats: Sample size, which was small, may have reduced accuracy.

A further study also used this sample, focusing on T cells in Graves' hyperthyroidism and ophthalmopathy. From that paper: Peripheral blood also featured most of the thyroid clonotypes expanded above 0.001.

This chain uses TRBV14 with TRBJ1-6; 7 bases align to TRBD1. The sequencing here drew on peripheral blood mononuclear cells (PBMCs), taken at new diagnosis, from a patient treated with antithyroid drugs. The receptor comes from a woman aged 25 to 39 with Graves disease. CDR3 amino acids: CASSRQGLNSPLHF. The CDR3 coding sequence is TGTGCCAGCAGCCGACAGGGTTTGAACTCACCCCTCCACTTT.